Below, 24 T cell receptor beta chains from the same sample are listed, as sequenced in a study of cytomegalovirus exposure and HLA in healthy donors. PCR primers comprised 60 Vbeta and 13 Jbeta primers. Sequenced by immunoSEQ multiplex PCR; TCRdb stores in-frame clones only, minus some. Here the sample spans around 150,000 clones, around 86% being singletons. The material sequenced was PBMCs. These receptors all stem from a human donor in good health.

This chain connects TRBV19 to TRBJ2-7, with D unclear. There are 13 residues in the CDR3. Germline CDR1 is LNHDA and CDR2 is SQIVND (reference sequence). V was trimmed by 2 bases and J by 1 base, leaving 6 bases between them. The CDR3 nucleotides read TGTGCCAGTAGTATAATCGGTTCCTACGAGCAGTACTTC. It translates to CASSIIGSYEQYF.

V is TRBV7-8 and J is TRBJ1-2; D gene unclear. Germline V gene sequence: CDR1 SGHVS, CDR2 FQNEAQ. V gave up 1 base and J gave up 8 bases, with 8 bases separating them. CDR3 length: 12 residues. This CDR3 reads CASSLGREGYTF. In nucleotides, the CDR3 is TGTGCCAGCAGCTTAGGACGGGAAGGCTACACCTTC.

The V call is TRBV5-1, the J call TRBJ2-1, with D tentatively TRBD1 (5 bases). The CDR3 loop spans 14 amino acids. CDR1 is SGHRS and CDR2 is YFSETQ in the germline V gene. Between the trimmed V and J ends, which lost 1 base and 2 bases, there was a span of 7 bases. As DNA, the CDR3 is TGCGCCAGCAGCTTGCAGGGCACCTACAATGAGCAGTTCTTC. It encodes CASSLQGTYNEQFF.

The V gene is TRBV9, the J gene TRBJ2-1, with 12 bases lining up with TRBD2. The V and J ends lost 3 bases and 7 bases, in that order; junction bases with no gene match: 8. The CDR3 loop spans 16 amino acids. Per germline, CDR1 SGDLS and CDR2 YYNGEE. The CDR3 loop reads CASSETGTSGPNEQFF. The DNA of the CDR3 is TGTGCCAGCAGCGAGACCGGGACTAGCGGGCCAAATGAGCAGTTCTTC.

The table lists this clone with a few counts. This chain links TRBV5-1 with TRBJ1-1; D might be TRBD1 (6 bases). CDR1 is SGHRS, CDR2 YFSETQ, per germline. Trimming cost V 4 bases and J 3 bases, with 16 bases left between them. This CDR3 is built from 15 residues. CDR3 bases: TGCGCCAGCAGCCCTAGGGGGGGGCTGGACACTGAAGCTTTCTTT. Its protein product is CASSPRGGLDTEAFF.

V and J are TRBV11-2 and TRBJ2-7; TRBD2 matches at 7 bases. CDR1 and CDR2 from the germline V gene are SGHAT and FQNNGV. There are 13 residues in the CDR3. Trimming took 3 bases from V and 4 from J; bases not matched to a gene: 3. The CDR3 protein is CASSLGRGYEQYF. CDR3 in DNA: TGTGCCAGCAGCTTGGGGAGGGGATACGAGCAGTACTTC.

This clone was detected only a few times. The CDR3 nucleotides read TGTGCCAGCAGGATGACAGGGGTGGGAGAGACCCAGTACTTC. Amino acids: CASRMTGVGETQYF. The gene calls are TRBV6-5 and TRBJ2-5, with 8 bases that match TRBD1. The length of the CDR3 is 14 residues. Germline trimming cut 6 bases from V and 4 bases from J; bases unmatched to any gene: 7. Germline lookup yields CDR1 MNHEY and CDR2 SVGAGI.

This clone has a single count. One end of the junction does not line up with germline, which may come from a read error. This rearrangement joins TRBV7-7 to TRBJ1-1, with 8 nucleotides matching TRBD1. CDR3 length equals 15 residues. Germline CDR1 SSHAT, CDR2 FNYEAQ (reference sequence). This chain's CDR3 is CASSPPDRGNTEAFF. CDR3 bases: TGTGCTAGCAGCCCCCCAGACAGGGGAAACACTGAAGCTTTCTTT.

The rearrangement links TRBV6-5 to TRBJ1-5, with a weak D call TRBD1 (6 bases). CDR1 and CDR2 from the germline V gene are MNHEY and SVGAGI. This CDR3 contains 15 residues. V was cut by 5 bases and J by 4 bases, with 15 bases left in between. CDR3 sequence reads: CASSVERGGNQPQHF. The DNA of the CDR3 is TGTGCCAGCAGTGTCGAAAGGGGGGGGAATCAGCCCCAGCATTTT.

The chain employs TRBV29-1 and TRBJ2-7; 7 bases are a match to TRBD1. Trimming at V came to 4 bases and at J to 1 base, leaving 7 bases not matched to a gene. The CDR3 is made up of 14 amino acids. Germline V CDR1 and CDR2: SQVTM, ANQGSEA. The CDR3 loop reads CSVGNAGGSYEQYF. CDR3 nucleotide sequence: TGCAGCGTTGGGAATGCAGGGGGATCCTACGAGCAGTACTTC.

The rearrangement joins TRBV7-2 to TRBJ1-1, with unresolved D. Germline V CDR1 and CDR2: SGHTA, FQGNSA. Trimming cost V 5 bases and J 0 bases, with 7 bases left between them. The CDR3 loop spans 13 amino acids. The CDR3 DNA is TGTGCCAGCAGCGTGGCCCTGAACACTGAAGCTTTCTTT. Translation gives CASSVALNTEAFF.

The J gene is TRBJ1-1, the V gene TRBV7-2, with 7 bases that match TRBD1. Germline V gives CDR1 SGHTA, CDR2 FQGNSA. This CDR3 comprises 17 residues. Unmatched junction bases numbered 11, after V lost 1 base and J lost 3 bases. CDR3 residues: CASSLGDNRGGDTEAFF. The CDR3, as DNA: TGTGCCAGCAGCTTAGGCGATAACAGGGGAGGCGACACTGAAGCTTTCTTT.

The chain carries TRBV4-1 and TRBJ1-4; D not certain. The CDR3 has 15 residues. The germline V and J ends were trimmed by 0 bases and 3 bases, with 8 bases remaining between them. Germline loops: CDR1 MGHRA, CDR2 YSYEKL. Written as DNA, the CDR3 is TGCGCCAGCAGCCAAGACGGGGTTTCTAATGAAAAACTGTTTTTT. This translates into CASSQDGVSNEKLFF.

The chain's CDR3 is CASSQGVWETQYF. The DNA of the CDR3 is TGCGCCAGCAGCCAAGGAGTGTGGGAGACCCAGTACTTC. V is TRBV4-3 and J is TRBJ2-5; D is uncertain. This CDR3 is built from 13 residues. V was cut by 1 base and J by 5 bases, with 8 bases left in between. Germline values: CDR1 LGHNA, CDR2 YSLEER.

The chain employs TRBV6-1 and TRBJ2-1; 9 bases map to TRBD1. CDR3 length equals 13 residues. Germline V gene lookup returns CDR1 MNHNS and CDR2 SASEGT. Losses at the gene ends were 8 bases for V and 6 bases for J; bases not matched to a gene: 5. The CDR3 sequence: CASRDRALNEQFF. The CDR3 region has the DNA TGTGCCAGCCGGGACAGGGCTCTCAATGAGCAGTTCTTC.

The rearrangement links TRBV7-9 to TRBJ2-2; D remains ambiguous. CDR3 length: 14 residues. Trimming took off 2 bases at V and 2 bases at J, with 6 bases between the two ends. Germline V lookup: CDR1 SEHNR, CDR2 FQNEAQ (reference sequence). CDR3 nucleotide sequence: TGTGCCAGCAGCTTAACAGTCAACACCGGGGAGCTGTTTTTT. Its translation: CASSLTVNTGELFF.

The genes are TRBV18 and TRBJ1-5; D gene ambiguous. The CDR3 extends over 16 amino acids. Trimming pared 3 bases from V and 4 bases from J, leaving 16 bases between. Germline V gene data show CDR1 as KGHSH and CDR2 as LQKENI. The CDR3 DNA reads TGTGCCAGCTCACCTTCGGACTCAGTAACGAATCAGCCCCAGCATTTT. This sequence encodes CASSPSDSVTNQPQHF.

The genes are TRBV2 and TRBJ2-7; D possibly corresponds to TRBD2 (6 bases). V was shortened by 10 bases and J by 4 bases, with 14 bases between the two germline ends. This CDR3 has 12 residues. Germline loops: CDR1 SNHLY, CDR2 FYNNEI. CDR3 protein: CANAGRGYEQYF. The CDR3 DNA reads TGTGCCAACGCTGGGCGGGGTTACGAGCAGTACTTC.

The rearrangement links TRBV19 to TRBJ2-1; TRBD1 might be the D (6 bases). This CDR3 contains 12 residues. The germline V and J ends were trimmed by 5 bases and 8 bases, with 10 bases remaining between them. Germline V gene lookup returns CDR1 LNHDA and CDR2 SQIVND (reference sequence). CDR3 protein: CASSPHRDEQFF. The CDR3 bases are TGTGCCAGTAGTCCCCACAGGGATGAGCAGTTCTTC.

The chain has TRBV25-1 and TRBJ1-1, with D unclear. The CDR3 sequence is 13 residues long. Germline V gives CDR1 MGHDK, CDR2 SYGVNS. V was clipped by 5 bases and J by 1 base, with 8 bases between them. This chain's CDR3 is CASSLGRNTEAFF. The CDR3 DNA follows: TGTGCCAGCAGTTTGGGCAGGAACACTGAAGCTTTCTTT.

The chain joins TRBV11-2 to TRBJ2-7; weak D call: TRBD2 (6 bases). Germline-derived CDR1 and CDR2 are SGHAT and FQNNGV. The CDR3 extends over 14 amino acids. V lost 8 bases and J 4 bases, leaving 18 bases between the germline ends. The CDR3 sequence is CASGPGPGTYEQYF. The DNA of the CDR3 is TGTGCCAGCGGACCGGGACCGGGGACTTACGAGCAGTACTTC. Using reference TRBV11-2 and TRBJ2-7 for the parts outside the CDR3, the full variable domain is EAGVAQSPRYKIIEKRQSVAFWCNPISGHATLYWYQQILGQGPKLLIQFQNNGVVDDSQLPKDRFSAERLKGVDSTLKIQPAKLEDSAVYLCASGPGPGTYEQYFGPGTRLTVT.

Only a few counts were recorded for this clone. DNA of the CDR3: TGTGCCAGCAGCTTTAGCCCCGGGACTAGCTCCTACAATGAGCAGTTCTTC. Protein sequence: CASSFSPGTSSYNEQFF. V usage is TRBV13 and J usage is TRBJ2-1; 8 positions agree with TRBD2. Germline V gene data show CDR1 as PRHDT and CDR2 as FYEKMQ (reference sequence). CDR3 length: 17 residues. Trimming at V came to 3 bases and at J to 0 bases, leaving 7 bases not matched to a gene. The full variable domain, in which reference TRBV13 and TRBJ2-1 provide the parts outside the CDR3, is AAGVIQSPRHLIKEKRETATLKCYPIPRHDTVYWYQQGPGQDPQFLISFYEKMQSDKGSIPDRFSAQQFSDYHSELNMSSLELGDSALYFCASSFSPGTSSYNEQFFGPGTRLTVL.

This clone was counted only a few times. J is TRBJ1-6 and V is TRBV9; the D is unclear. The CDR3 runs 13 residues. Looked up from germline, CDR1 is SGDLS and CDR2 is YYNGEE. Between the trimmed V and J ends, which lost 7 bases and 0 bases, there was a span of 5 bases. The CDR3 sequence: CASASSYNSPLHF. The CDR3 nucleotides are TGTGCCAGCGCCAGCTCCTATAATTCACCCCTCCACTTT.

This clone occurred a few times. In DNA form, the CDR3 reads TGTGCCAGCAGTTCTTTACAGGGGGGGGTATACAATGAGCAGTTCTTC. Amino acid sequence: CASSSLQGGVYNEQFF. The chain combines TRBV27 with TRBJ2-1; tentative D call: TRBD1 (8 bases). The CDR3 totals 16 residues. Germline CDR1 MNHEY, CDR2 SMNVEV (reference sequence). The V end lost 4 bases, the J end lost 4 bases, and 17 bases lay between the germline ends.